What follows are 31 T cell receptor beta chains derived from one specimen sequenced in a study of cytomegalovirus exposure and HLA in healthy donors. Primers included in the PCR were 60 Vbeta and 13 Jbeta primers. Libraries were prepared by immunoSEQ multiplex PCR; TCRdb keeps only in-frame clonotypes and omits some of them. This sample contains roughly 84,000 clones. Sequenced sample: PBMCs. These receptors were obtained from a man aged 50 or older in good health and CMV-seronegative.

The rearrangement joins TRBV29-1 to TRBJ1-1; no firm D call. V gave up 6 bases and J gave up 2 bases, with 16 bases separating them. The germline CDR1 and CDR2 sequences are SQVTM and ANQGSEA. This CDR3 comprises 14 residues. Here the CDR3 reads CSVKLRVLNTEAFF. CDR3 bases: TGCAGCGTAAAGCTCCGGGTCCTAAACACTGAAGCTTTCTTT.

V gene TRBV6-1 combines with J gene TRBJ2-7, with D possibly TRBD1 on 8 matching bases. The CDR3 is made up of 15 amino acids. Trimming removed 8 bases at V and 3 bases at J, with 20 bases between. CDR1 is MNHNS, CDR2 SASEGT, per germline. The CDR3 spells CASGTGWGRDYEQYF. The CDR3 nucleotides are TGTGCCAGCGGGACAGGTTGGGGGAGGGACTACGAGCAGTACTTC.

The chain recombines TRBV7-9 with TRBJ2-5, with TRBD2 as a possible D gene (6 bases). Trimming removed 5 bases at V and 4 bases at J, with 14 bases between. From germline, CDR1 is SEHNR and CDR2 FQNEAQ (reference sequence). The CDR3 extends over 14 amino acids. In nucleotides, the CDR3 is TGTGCCAGCAGCCCCGCTAGGGGAGGAGAGACCCAGTACTTC. Translation gives CASSPARGGETQYF.

For the CDR3, the DNA is TGTGCCAGCACCGAACAGCCGGGACAGGGGAAGAGAGGCTACACCTTC. It specifies CASTEQPGQGKRGYTF. The chain couples TRBV28 to TRBJ1-2; 10 positions match TRBD1. The junction had 16 bases not matched to a gene; V was cut back by 7 bases and J by 8 bases. Looked up from germline, CDR1 is MDHEN and CDR2 is SYDVKM. This CDR3 is 16 amino acids long.

The V gene is TRBV7-9, the J gene TRBJ1-1; D gene uncertain. The CDR3 has 12 residues. Trimming pared 2 bases from V and 6 bases from J, leaving 7 bases between. CDR1 is SEHNR, CDR2 FQNEAQ, per germline (reference sequence). CDR3 sequence reads: CASSLTVAEAFF. The CDR3 DNA reads TGTGCCAGCAGCTTAACAGTGGCTGAAGCTTTCTTT.

Comment on this clone: This specimen includes other DNA sequences encoding the same CDR3. The genes are TRBV6-6 and TRBJ1-5; a weak D match, TRBD1 (6 bases). V dropped 6 bases and J dropped 2 bases, with 14 bases sitting between them. The CDR3 consists of 15 residues. From germline, CDR1 is MNHNY and CDR2 SVGAGI (reference sequence). For the CDR3, the DNA is TGTGCCAGCAGGTCAGGGGTTCTAGGCAATCAGCCCCAGCATTTT. It is translated as CASRSGVLGNQPQHF.

V gene TRBV7-8 combines with J gene TRBJ2-7, with TRBD1 identical over 12 bases. The junction had 8 bases not matched to a gene; V was cut back by 1 base and J by 7 bases. CDR3 length equals 16 residues. The germline V gene encodes CDR1 SGHVS and CDR2 FQNEAQ. The CDR3 nucleotides read TGTGCCAGCAGCTTAGAAACGGGACAGGGGGCTCGGGAGCAGTACTTC. Translated: CASSLETGQGAREQYF.

The gene calls are TRBV6-6 and TRBJ2-7; 9 nucleotides match TRBD2. Germline assignment: CDR1 MNHNY and CDR2 SVGAGI (reference sequence). V was pared by 4 bases and J by 5 bases, with 9 bases of the junction left unmatched. The CDR3 covers 15 residues. This CDR3 is CASSSSGGPSNEQYF. The CDR3 nucleotides read TGTGCCAGCAGTTCGAGCGGGGGGCCCTCTAACGAGCAGTACTTC.

In DNA, the CDR3 is TGCGCCAGCAGCCAAGAATTTTTAGGGCAGGGATATGGCTACACCTTC. Translating it yields CASSQEFLGQGYGYTF. The chain joins TRBV4-3 to TRBJ1-2, with a tentative D call TRBD1 (5 bases). V was shortened by 0 bases and J by 5 bases, with 16 bases between the two germline ends. CDR1 and CDR2 from the germline V gene are LGHNA and YSLEER. The CDR3 totals 16 residues.

The rearrangement links TRBV7-9 to TRBJ1-5; 10 bases fit TRBD1. The J segment lost 6 bases and the V segment lost 4 bases, leaving 9 bases of the junction unmatched. This CDR3 contains 16 residues. Germline assignment: CDR1 SEHNR and CDR2 FQNEAQ (reference sequence). The CDR3 here is CASSSPGQGRGQPQHF. DNA of the CDR3: TGTGCCAGCAGCTCACCGGGACAGGGGAGAGGTCAGCCCCAGCATTTT.

V gene TRBV9 combines with J gene TRBJ1-2; a weak D match, TRBD1 (5 bases). The CDR3 has 13 residues. The V end lost 4 bases, the J end lost 7 bases, and 14 bases lay between the germline ends. The germline gives CDR1 SGDLS, CDR2 YYNGEE. CDR3 DNA sequence: TGTGCCAGCAGCCGCCGCAGGGAAAGTGGCTACACCTTC. Translated, it gives CASSRRRESGYTF.

This chain joins TRBV7-6 and TRBJ2-2, with D tentatively TRBD1 (5 bases). V shed 5 bases and J shed 7 bases, with 14 bases lying between them. Germline values: CDR1 SGHVS, CDR2 FNYEAQ. The CDR3 is made up of 14 amino acids. The chain's CDR3 is CASSPQGIGGELFF. CDR3 coding DNA: TGTGCCAGCAGCCCCCAGGGTATTGGCGGGGAGCTGTTTTTT.

The chain's CDR3 is CASSLSQAGETQYF. For the CDR3, the DNA is TGTGCCAGCAGCTTGTCCCAGGCTGGAGAGACCCAGTACTTC. The chain links TRBV5-4 to TRBJ2-5; D gene uncertain. Trimming cost V 1 base and J 4 bases, with 11 bases left between them. This CDR3 is 14 amino acids long. Germline V gene data show CDR1 as SGHNT and CDR2 as YYREEE (reference sequence).

This chain joins TRBV28 and TRBJ2-3, with 7 bases aligning to TRBD1. V lost 4 bases and J lost 6; bases outside the gene matches: 10. CDR1 is MDHEN and CDR2 is SYDVKM in the germline V gene. CDR3 length equals 15 residues. The CDR3 region has the DNA TGTGCCAGCAGTTCAAGACAGGGACCCACCGATACGCAGTATTTT. Translated, it gives CASSSRQGPTDTQYF.

The chain links TRBV5-1 to TRBJ2-3; TRBD2 matches at 9 bases. Germline CDR1 is SGHRS and CDR2 is YFSETQ. Trimming at V came to 4 bases and at J to 5 bases, leaving 17 bases not matched to a gene. The CDR3 length is 18 residues. The CDR3 region is CASSPYILAGLRGDTQYF. CDR3 nucleotides: TGCGCCAGCAGCCCCTATATACTAGCGGGCTTACGGGGAGATACGCAGTATTTT.

V and J are TRBV9 and TRBJ1-6, with D uncertain. The V end was cut by 3 bases, the J end by 8 bases, with 6 bases between. This CDR3 comprises 12 residues. Per the germline V gene, CDR1 is SGDLS and CDR2 is YYNGEE. This CDR3 is CASSGHDSPLHF. DNA for the CDR3: TGTGCCAGCAGCGGACATGATTCACCCCTCCACTTT. The variable domain in full, completed from reference TRBV9 and TRBJ1-6, reads DSGVTQTPKHLITATGQRVTLRCSPRSGDLSVYWYQQSLDQGLQFLIQYYNGEERAKGNILERFSAQQFPDLHSELNLSSLELGDSALYFCASSGHDSPLHFGNGTRLTVT.

The chain has TRBV13 and TRBJ1-4; D possibly corresponds to TRBD1 (6 bases). The CDR3 has 14 residues. Trimming stripped 3 bases from V and 8 bases from J, with 13 bases between. Germline V gene sequence: CDR1 PRHDT, CDR2 FYEKMQ (reference sequence). The CDR3 DNA is TGTGCCAGCAGCTTCCGAAGTGACAGGGAAAAACTGTTTTTT. Protein sequence: CASSFRSDREKLFF.

The chain links TRBV7-2 to TRBJ2-1, with D maybe TRBD2 (5 bases). Germline V lookup: CDR1 SGHTA, CDR2 FQGNSA. The CDR3 extends over 14 amino acids. Trimming left V 6 bases short and J 12 bases short, with 21 bases between. The CDR3 region has the DNA TGTGCCAGCAGTCTCCAAGACGGAGCGGAGGTGCAGTTCTTC. This gives the protein CASSLQDGAEVQFF.

About this clone itself: The sample carries other DNA sequences with the same CDR3. This rearrangement joins TRBV4-1 to TRBJ1-1, with a tentative D call TRBD1 (6 bases). The CDR3 sequence is 13 residues long. Between the trimmed V and J ends, which lost 8 bases and 5 bases, there was a span of 15 bases. CDR1 MGHRA and CDR2 YSYEKL come from the germline V gene. The DNA of the CDR3 is TGCGCCAGCTCTAGGGGGGGAGGAACTGAAGCTTTCTTT. Amino acid sequence: CASSRGGGTEAFF.

This chain links TRBV19 with TRBJ2-1, with D unclear. The V gene's germline CDR1 is LNHDA and CDR2 SQIVND (reference sequence). With 2 bases removed from V and 4 bases from J, the gap between germline ends came to 9 bases. The CDR3 extends over 14 amino acids. The chain's CDR3 is CASSIRSGYNEQFF. CDR3 DNA sequence: TGTGCCAGTAGTATAAGATCAGGATACAATGAGCAGTTCTTC.

The chain carries TRBV19 and TRBJ1-4; D is unresolved. CDR1 is LNHDA, CDR2 SQIVND, per germline (reference sequence). This CDR3 is 15 amino acids long. Trimming removed 4 bases at V and 3 bases at J, with 12 bases between. The CDR3 reads CASSNRGWPNEKLFF. The CDR3 DNA sequence: TGTGCCAGTAGTAACCGAGGGTGGCCTAATGAAAAACTGTTTTTT.

About this clone itself: One junction end does not reproduce the germline sequence, and a read error may be involved. The chain combines TRBV7-7 with TRBJ2-5; 8 bases line up with TRBD2. The CDR3 length is 15 residues. Germline CDR1 SSHAT, CDR2 FNYEAQ (reference sequence). CDR3 sequence: CASSPSGGAFETQYF. The CDR3 bases are TGTGCTAGCAGCCCCTCCGGGGGGGCTTTTGAGACCCAGTACTTC.

The CDR3 DNA reads TGTGCCAGTCGGGGACAGCCCGGTGAAAAACTGTTTTTT. Residues: CASRGQPGEKLFF. The chain employs TRBV2 and TRBJ1-4; TRBD1 agrees at 7 bases. With 9 bases clipped from V and 7 bases from J, the junction kept 8 bases outside the gene matches. The germline CDR1 and CDR2 sequences are SNHLY and FYNNEI. The CDR3 runs to 13 residues.

The rearrangement joins TRBV4-3 to TRBJ1-4; 7 bases fit TRBD1. CDR3 length equals 16 residues. Per the germline V gene, CDR1 is LGHNA and CDR2 is YSLEER. Trimming cost V 7 bases and J 5 bases; bases outside gene matches: 13. The CDR3 here is CASTPMAGGQNEKLFF. The CDR3 DNA is TGCGCCAGCACCCCGATGGCAGGGGGGCAAAATGAAAAACTGTTTTTT.

The chain couples TRBV30 to TRBJ2-7, with D possibly matching TRBD1 (6 bases). Germline V CDR1 and CDR2: GTSNPN, SVGIG (reference sequence). With 0 bases removed from V and 1 base from J, the gap between germline ends came to 22 bases. The CDR3 covers 18 residues. The CDR3 DNA is TGTGCCTGGAGTGTAGCTCGGACAGCAGCCTCCTCTTCCTACGAGCAGTACTTC. Protein product: CAWSVARTAASSSYEQYF.

The CDR3 protein is CASSQGAGPLHF. DNA of the CDR3: TGCGCCAGCAGCCAAGGGGCAGGGCCCCTCCACTTT. This chain joins TRBV4-3 and TRBJ1-6; D is possibly TRBD1 (5 bases). Germline CDR1 and CDR2: LGHNA and YSLEER. The CDR3 has 12 amino acids. V lost 1 base and J 13 bases, leaving 8 bases between the germline ends.

The chain employs TRBV6-6 and TRBJ2-7; perhaps TRBD1 as D (6 bases). V was cut by 5 bases and J by 4 bases, with 21 bases left in between. Germline V CDR1 and CDR2: MNHNY, SVGAGI (reference sequence). The CDR3 has 16 amino acids. The CDR3 coding sequence is TGTGCCAGCAGTAGAAAACAGGGTTTTTTATTTTACGAGCAGTACTTC. Translation gives CASSRKQGFLFYEQYF.

The rearrangement links TRBV7-5 to TRBJ2-5; the DNA was not used to check the table's D call, TRBD2. TRBV7-5 is designated a pseudogene. This CDR3 spans 14 amino acids. The CDR3 is CARSCFGGEETQYF. CDR3 in DNA: TGTGCCAGAAGCTGTTTTGGGGGGGAAGAGACCCAGTACTTC.

The J gene is TRBJ2-2, the V gene TRBV28; D gene uncertain. The CDR3 sequence is 13 residues long. CDR1 is MDHEN, CDR2 SYDVKM, per germline. V was clipped by 5 bases and J by 6 bases, with 10 bases between them. The CDR3 loop reads CASSLYSSGELFF. CDR3 nucleotide sequence: TGTGCCAGCAGTCTTTACAGTTCCGGGGAGCTGTTTTTT. The complete variable domain, with remaining parts taken from reference TRBV28 and TRBJ2-2, reads DVKVTQSSRYLVKRTGEKVFLECVQDMDHENMFWYRQDPGLGLRLIYFSYDVKMKEKGDIPEGYSVSREKKERFSLILESASTNQTSMYLCASSLYSSGELFFGEGSRLTVL.

The chain recombines TRBV7-9 with TRBJ2-1; D might be TRBD1 (6 bases). Trimming removed 1 base from V and 6 bases from J, with 7 bases in between. The germline V gene has CDR1 SEHNR and CDR2 FQNEAQ (reference sequence). The CDR3 is 13 amino acids. Here the CDR3 DNA reads TGTGCCAGCAGCTTAGGGGACATCAATGAGCAGTTCTTC. Amino acid sequence: CASSLGDINEQFF.

The chain links TRBV5-1 to TRBJ1-1, with D unresolved. The CDR3 has 15 amino acids. Deletions cut 4 bases from V and 3 bases from J, with 16 bases between. Germline assignment: CDR1 SGHRS and CDR2 YFSETQ. CDR3 DNA sequence: TGCGCCAGCAGCAGCGGATCAGGAGGGTACACTGAAGCTTTCTTT. Amino acids: CASSSGSGGYTEAFF.